The 14 T cell receptor beta chains below were found in one sample sequenced in a study of shared clonotypes between healthy human individuals. Sequencing was performed with immunoSEQ multiplex PCR; in TCRdb, only in-frame clones are kept and a portion is missing. The data hold around 720,000 clones, with 60% to 75% observed a single time. Sequencing input: memory CD4+ T cells sorted from blood. The sample's subset: CD45RA-negative fraction. Receptors were obtained from a woman aged 25 to 45 in good health.

The rearrangement uses TRBV9 and TRBJ2-5, with 9 positions matching TRBD2. This CDR3 contains 15 residues. The V and J ends lost 3 bases and 6 bases, in that order; junction bases with no gene match: 9. CDR1 and CDR2 (germline): SGDLS, YYNGEE. The CDR3 coding sequence is TGTGCCAGCAGCGCCCGACTAGCGGAACTTAAGACCCAGTACTTC. Translation: CASSARLAELKTQYF.

This chain connects TRBV5-4 to TRBJ2-7; TRBD2 matches 14 bases. Per germline, CDR1 SGHNT and CDR2 YYREEE (reference sequence). CDR3 length: 16 amino acids. The V gene end was trimmed by 0 bases and the J gene end by 6 bases; junction bases not matched to a gene: 5. The CDR3 sequence is CASSLGGTSGSGEQYF. Written as DNA, the CDR3 is TGTGCCAGCAGCTTGGGCGGGACTAGCGGGAGTGGCGAGCAGTACTTC.

The chain recombines TRBV5-8 with TRBJ2-3, with 9 bases matching TRBD2. The CDR3 runs 14 residues. Per the germline V gene, CDR1 is SGHTS and CDR2 is YDEGEE. The trim removed 1 base at V and 5 bases at J, leaving 2 bases unmatched. CDR3 residues: CASSLRLAVDTQYF. The CDR3 nucleotides are TGTGCCAGCAGCTTGAGACTAGCGGTAGATACGCAGTATTTT.

The chain couples TRBV19 to TRBJ1-5; possibly TRBD1 for D (6 bases). The germline CDR1 and CDR2 sequences are LNHDA and SQIVND (reference sequence). The CDR3 covers 15 residues. V dropped 3 bases and J dropped 2 bases, with 11 bases sitting between them. The CDR3 sequence: CASSMTGNRNQPQHF. CDR3 coding DNA: TGTGCCAGTAGTATGACAGGAAATCGCAATCAGCCCCAGCATTTT.

This clone was seen repeatedly, ten times or more. This chain uses TRBV11-2 with TRBJ2-1, with D unresolved. The CDR3 runs to 14 residues. Looked up from germline, CDR1 is SGHAT and CDR2 is FQNNGV. V lost 2 bases and J lost 4, with 9 bases in between. The CDR3 sequence is CASSLPLGYNEQFF. CDR3 coding DNA: TGTGCCAGCAGCTTACCCCTAGGTTACAATGAGCAGTTCTTC.

The chain recombines TRBV11-3 with TRBJ2-5; 15 nucleotides match TRBD2. CDR1 SGHNT and CDR2 YENEEA come from the germline V gene. The V gene end was trimmed by 5 bases and the J gene end by 4 bases; junction bases not matched to a gene: 5. The CDR3 totals 16 residues. This CDR3 reads CASSTGLAGGGETQYF. In DNA, the CDR3 is TGTGCCAGCAGCACCGGACTAGCGGGAGGGGGAGAGACCCAGTACTTC.

J is TRBJ2-3 and V is TRBV14; D is perhaps TRBD2 (6 bases). The CDR3 covers 14 residues. With 6 bases removed from V and 4 bases from J, the gap between germline ends came to 14 bases. CDR1 is SGHDN, CDR2 FVKESK, per germline. This chain's CDR3 is CASSFAGWADTQYF. DNA for the CDR3: TGTGCCAGCAGTTTTGCGGGGTGGGCAGATACGCAGTATTTT.

This chain joins TRBV5-6 and TRBJ2-7, with D tentatively TRBD1 or TRBD2 (5 bases each). This CDR3 is 13 amino acids long. The V gene lost 0 bases and the J gene lost 10 bases, with 14 bases spanning the gap. Germline CDR1 is SGHDT and CDR2 is YYEEEE. CDR3 nucleotide sequence: TGTGCCAGCAGCTTGGGGGGGATATCGAGACAGTACTTC. The encoded protein is CASSLGGISRQYF. The entire variable domain, with the rest obtained from reference TRBV5-6 and TRBJ2-7, is as follows: DAGVTQSPTHLIKTRGQQVTLRCSPKSGHDTVSWYQQALGQGPQFIFQYYEEEERQRGNFPDRFSGHQFPNYSSELNVNALLLGDSALYLCASSLGGISRQYFGPGTRLTVT.

The rearrangement uses TRBV4-1 and TRBJ2-2, with 8 bases lining up with TRBD2. The CDR3 extends over 16 amino acids. Germline V gene sequence: CDR1 MGHRA, CDR2 YSYEKL. The ends lost 4 bases at V and 7 bases at J; junction bases unmatched: 11. This chain's CDR3 is CASSPDPGLVDGELFF. CDR3 coding DNA: TGCGCCAGCAGCCCCGACCCGGGACTAGTTGACGGGGAGCTGTTTTTT.

As for this clone: A much larger clone is a single base away; this may be a read error. The rearrangement links TRBV11-2 to TRBJ1-1; possible D gene TRBD1, 6 bases. Germline CDR1 reads SGHAT; CDR2 reads FQNNGV. CDR3 length: 13 residues. With 6 bases removed from V and 1 base from J, the gap between germline ends came to 9 bases. The CDR3 region has the DNA TGTGCCAGCAGTAAACAGGGGAACACTGAAGCTTTCTTT. It yields the protein CASSKQGNTEAFF.

The V and J genes are TRBV14 and TRBJ1-1, with TRBD1 identical over 8 bases. Trimming took 1 base from V and 1 from J; bases not matched to a gene: 5. This CDR3 region has 16 residues. Germline V gene sequence: CDR1 SGHDN, CDR2 FVKESK. CDR3 DNA sequence: TGTGCCAGCAGCCAAGGGACAGGGCGGGGGAACACTGAAGCTTTCTTT. This encodes CASSQGTGRGNTEAFF.

The CDR3 sequence is CASSQLATNTGELFF. CDR3 DNA sequence: TGCGCCAGCAGCCAACTAGCGACCAACACCGGGGAGCTGTTTTTT. The gene calls are TRBV5-1 and TRBJ2-2; 7 positions agree with TRBD2. The V gene end was trimmed by 4 bases and the J gene end by 2 bases; junction bases not matched to a gene: 5. The CDR3 loop spans 15 amino acids. CDR1 SGHRS and CDR2 YFSETQ come from the germline V gene.

Of note for this clone: Within the sample, other DNA sequences also encode this same CDR3. The chain employs TRBV9 and TRBJ2-2; 7 bases line up with TRBD2. There are 15 residues in the CDR3. Germline V lookup: CDR1 SGDLS, CDR2 YYNGEE. J lost 4 bases, V lost 4 bases, and 7 bases had no gene match. The chain's CDR3 is CASSLRLAPTGELFF. The CDR3 bases are TGTGCCAGCAGCCTCAGACTAGCTCCCACCGGGGAGCTGTTTTTT.

V is TRBV7-3 and J is TRBJ1-5; the D is unclear. Germline-derived CDR1 and CDR2 are SGHTA and FQGTGA. V was trimmed by 1 base and J by 2 bases, leaving 18 bases between them. The CDR3 runs 18 residues. CDR3 protein: CASSLSPRTEVCNQPQHF. CDR3 bases: TGTGCCAGCAGCTTAAGTCCTCGCACCGAGGTGTGCAATCAGCCCCAGCATTTT.